One sample yielded the 22 T cell receptor beta chains listed below, sequenced in a study of cytomegalovirus exposure and HLA in healthy donors. 60 Vbeta and 13 Jbeta primers were used in PCR. Profiling relied on immunoSEQ multiplex PCR, and the TCRdb table lists in-frame clones only, not all of them. The data contain 90,000 to 150,000 clones, about 72% of them singletons. Sequencing was done on a sample of PBMCs. These TCRs come from a man aged 45-60 years in good health and CMV-seropositive.

The CDR3 loop reads CASSVGTGFTEAFF. CDR3 DNA sequence: TGTGCCAGCAGCGTAGGAACAGGGTTCACTGAAGCTTTCTTT. V is TRBV9 and J is TRBJ1-1; TRBD1 might be the D (6 bases). V was clipped by 0 bases and J by 4 bases, with 10 bases between them. Germline V gives CDR1 SGDLS, CDR2 YYNGEE. CDR3 size: 14 residues.

The V call is TRBV5-6, the J call TRBJ2-3, with 7 bases matching TRBD1. The CDR3 consists of 18 residues. Germline V gene sequence: CDR1 SGHDT, CDR2 YYEEEE. V trimming: 3 bases; J trimming: 0 bases; junction bases outside the gene matches: 13. DNA for the CDR3: TGTGCCAGCAGCTATTCACTCGGGACAGACGCTAGCACAGATACGCAGTATTTT. It translates to CASSYSLGTDASTDTQYF.

The chain links TRBV5-6 to TRBJ1-1, with D possibly matching TRBD1 (6 bases). Germline loops: CDR1 SGHDT, CDR2 YYEEEE. CDR3 length equals 13 residues. The V end was cut by 4 bases, the J end by 11 bases, with 18 bases between. CDR3 bases: TGTGCCAGCAGCGAGGGGCGGGGGGCGTACGCTTTCTTT. Its translation: CASSEGRGAYAFF.

The chain links TRBV7-8 to TRBJ1-2; D unresolved. The CDR3 runs to 14 residues. Germline CDR1 SGHVS, CDR2 FQNEAQ. V was trimmed by 4 bases and J by 8 bases, leaving 17 bases between them. For the CDR3, the DNA is TGTGCCAGCAGCTCTGGTCGGGTTCCCTGGGGCTACACCTTC. It encodes CASSSGRVPWGYTF.

This clone was recorded only once. The chain uses TRBV19 and TRBJ2-7, with D uncertain. CDR1 and CDR2 (germline): LNHDA, SQIVND (reference sequence). The CDR3 runs to 12 residues. V was clipped by 5 bases and J by 4 bases, with 9 bases between them. The CDR3 reads CASSSNLYEQYF. CDR3 coding DNA: TGTGCCAGTAGTTCTAATCTGTACGAGCAGTACTTC. Supplemented by reference TRBV19 and TRBJ2-7, the full variable domain reads DGGITQSPKYLFRKEGQNVTLSCEQNLNHDAMYWYRQDPGQGLRLIYYSQIVNDFQKGDIAEGYSVSREKKESFPLTVTSAQKNPTAFYLCASSSNLYEQYFGPGTRLTVT.

The rearrangement links TRBV5-1 to TRBJ2-5; the D gene is possibly TRBD1 (5 bases). The germline V gene has CDR1 SGHRS and CDR2 YFSETQ. V was shortened by 3 bases and J by 5 bases, with 11 bases between the two germline ends. CDR3 length equals 13 residues. Here the CDR3 DNA reads TGCGCCAGCAGCTCGGACATATTGGAGACCCAGTACTTC. It is translated as CASSSDILETQYF.

The chain employs TRBV6-5 and TRBJ1-2; D perhaps matches TRBD1 (5 bases). The V gene's germline CDR1 is MNHEY and CDR2 SVGAGI. V lost 3 bases and J lost 3, with 8 bases in between. The CDR3 consists of 13 residues. CDR3 coding DNA: TGTGCCAGCAGTTATAGGGGCTACTATGGCTACACCTTC. It encodes CASSYRGYYGYTF.

As for this clone: The junction departs from germline at one end; a sequencing error may be responsible. The chain couples TRBV7-9 to TRBJ1-1, with D hard to call. Germline V gene data show CDR1 as SEHNR and CDR2 as FQNEAQ (reference sequence). The CDR3 runs to 12 residues. For the CDR3, the DNA is TGTTCCAGCAGCTTAGGAACAGAGAAAGCTTTCTTT. Its translation: CSSSLGTEKAFF.

The CDR3 DNA is TGTGCCAGCAGTTCCGACAGGGCGACCGAGCAGTACTTC. It yields the protein CASSSDRATEQYF. V usage is TRBV28 and J usage is TRBJ2-7; TRBD1 aligns across 7 bases. CDR3 length equals 13 residues. V lost 4 bases to trimming and J lost 6 bases; unmatched junction nucleotides: 6. Germline V gene lookup returns CDR1 MDHEN and CDR2 SYDVKM.

A word on this clone: Other DNA sequences in this sample translate to the same CDR3. The J gene is TRBJ1-5, the V gene TRBV19; D is perhaps TRBD1 (5 bases). The V and J ends lost 1 base and 0 bases respectively, with 7 bases between them. Germline V gives CDR1 LNHDA, CDR2 SQIVND (reference sequence). The CDR3 has 15 amino acids. The CDR3 coding sequence is TGTGCCAGTAGTATAGGGGGCGGTAGCAATCAGCCCCAGCATTTT. This gives the protein CASSIGGGSNQPQHF.

Here the CDR3 reads CATEGGVSGAQYF. The CDR3 bases are TGTGCCACCGAGGGGGGGGTGAGTGGGGCCCAGTACTTC. V gene TRBV6-6 combines with J gene TRBJ2-5; a weak D match, TRBD2 (7 bases). The CDR3 is 13 residues long. The V and J ends lost 10 bases and 9 bases respectively, with 21 bases between them. Germline V gene sequence: CDR1 MNHNY, CDR2 SVGAGI (reference sequence).

The chain links TRBV18 to TRBJ1-1; 9 bases agree with TRBD1. The CDR3 length is 17 residues. Germline V CDR1 and CDR2: KGHSH, LQKENI. V trimming: 1 base; J trimming: 4 bases; junction bases outside the gene matches: 10. CDR3 in amino acids: CASSPQGQGGKGTEAFF. CDR3 bases: TGTGCCAGCTCACCACAGGGACAGGGAGGAAAGGGCACTGAAGCTTTCTTT.

The chain combines TRBV5-8 with TRBJ2-7; D is unresolved. The CDR3 covers 13 residues. Germline CDR1 is SGHTS and CDR2 is YDEGEE. Deletions cut 4 bases from V and 5 bases from J, with 13 bases between. Here the CDR3 DNA reads TGTGCCAGCAGCCTGGATGGCTCGAACGAGCAGTACTTC. Amino acid sequence: CASSLDGSNEQYF.

V is TRBV6-5 and J is TRBJ2-7, with 10 bases fitting TRBD2. Germline V gene sequence: CDR1 MNHEY, CDR2 SVGAGI. V was clipped by 3 bases and J by 4 bases; unmatched bases: 6. The length of the CDR3 is 15 residues. The CDR3 protein is CASSYLEGLAYEQYF. In DNA form, the CDR3 reads TGTGCCAGCAGTTATCTTGAGGGACTAGCGTACGAGCAGTACTTC.

The V gene is TRBV7-9, the J gene TRBJ2-5, with 9 bases that match TRBD2. This CDR3 has 13 amino acids. With 8 bases clipped from V and 4 bases from J, the junction kept 5 bases outside the gene matches. Germline CDR1 SEHNR, CDR2 FQNEAQ (reference sequence). The CDR3 sequence is CASGLAGAETQYF. The CDR3 DNA sequence: TGTGCCAGCGGTTTAGCGGGGGCAGAGACCCAGTACTTC.

The chain joins TRBV19 to TRBJ2-1, with 7 bases lining up with TRBD2. The CDR3 runs 15 residues. The ends lost 1 base at V and 8 bases at J; junction bases unmatched: 8. CDR1 and CDR2 from the germline V gene are LNHDA and SQIVND (reference sequence). The CDR3 DNA sequence: TGTGCCAGTAGTATAGTACGGGAGGCCATGGATGAGCAGTTCTTC. It yields the protein CASSIVREAMDEQFF.

This clone occurred a few times. This rearrangement joins TRBV19 to TRBJ2-1; D is unresolved. Trimming took off 0 bases at V and 0 bases at J, with 6 bases between the two ends. From germline, CDR1 is LNHDA and CDR2 SQIVND (reference sequence). This CDR3 has 15 residues. In nucleotides, the CDR3 is TGTGCCAGTAGTATAGAGGGCACCTCCTACAATGAGCAGTTCTTC. Translation gives CASSIEGTSYNEQFF.

This chain links TRBV28 with TRBJ2-7, with 8 bases that match TRBD1. Losses at the gene ends were 7 bases for V and 2 bases for J; bases not matched to a gene: 7. Germline CDR1 and CDR2: MDHEN and SYDVKM. The CDR3 has 14 amino acids. The CDR3 nucleotides are TGTGCCAGCATAAAAGGACAGGGCACCTACGAGCAGTACTTC. It is translated as CASIKGQGTYEQYF.

The rearrangement uses TRBV29-1 and TRBJ2-1; 7 bases line up with TRBD1. V shed 8 bases and J 0 bases; nucleotides not matched to a gene: 13. Germline lookup yields CDR1 SQVTM and CDR2 ANQGSEA. This CDR3 is 16 amino acids long. CDR3 amino acids: CSLLRSTGTSYNEQFF. In nucleotides, the CDR3 is TGCAGCTTATTACGGTCGACAGGGACCTCCTACAATGAGCAGTTCTTC.

The J gene is TRBJ2-3, the V gene TRBV14; no firm D call. This CDR3 comprises 11 residues. V lost 2 bases, J lost 6 bases, and 3 bases lay in between. Per germline, CDR1 SGHDN and CDR2 FVKESK. The CDR3 DNA follows: TGTGCCAGCAGCCAACGTGATACGCAGTATTTT. Translation gives CASSQRDTQYF.

The chain has TRBV27 and TRBJ2-1; 12 positions agree with TRBD2. The germline gives CDR1 MNHEY, CDR2 SMNVEV (reference sequence). The trim removed 2 bases at V and 8 bases at J, leaving 7 bases unmatched. The CDR3 is made up of 16 amino acids. CDR3 in amino acids: CASSLISSGRADEQFF. CDR3 coding DNA: TGTGCCAGCAGTTTAATATCTAGCGGGAGGGCCGATGAGCAGTTCTTC.

The J gene is TRBJ2-3, the V gene TRBV2; a possible D gene is TRBD2 (6 bases). The CDR3 totals 15 residues. Germline CDR1 and CDR2: SNHLY and FYNNEI. V shed 6 bases and J shed 2 bases, with 15 bases lying between them. CDR3 amino acids: CASSAAGTATDTQYF. CDR3 DNA sequence: TGTGCCAGCAGCGCCGCCGGGACTGCCACAGATACGCAGTATTTT. The variable domain in full, completed from reference TRBV2 and TRBJ2-3, reads EPEVTQTPSHQVTQMGQEVILRCVPISNHLYFYWYRQILGQKVEFLVSFYNNEISEKSEIFDDQFSVERPDGSNFTLKIRSTKLEDSAMYFCASSAAGTATDTQYFGPGTRLTVL.